This T cell receptor beta chain was captured in a study of blood T cells in healthy people across ages. J was trimmed by 11 bases and V by 0 bases; bases with no gene match: 14. Germline V gene lookup returns CDR1 DFQATT and CDR2 SNEGSKA (reference sequence). The CDR3 loop spans 15 amino acids. Sample-barcoded 5' priming and a J-beta primer mix drove a second PCR of 7 to 11 cycles. Using its own MiXCR run on the 5' RACE reads, TCRdb lists one record per CDR3 protein. The data show 600,000 to 650,000 distinct CDR3 sequences, about 53% seen once. The source material was blood. The receptor was isolated from a man in his sixties in good health. This sequence joins TRBV20-1 and TRBJ2-3; 7 nucleotides align to TRBD2. CDR3: CSARDVPGWTRMQYF. The CDR3 coding sequence is TGCAGTGCTAGAGATGTTCCGGGTTGGACTAGAATGCAGTATTTT.